Sequencing of this T cell receptor (beta chain) was carried out in a study of Ad26.COV2.S vaccination and SARS-CoV-2 variants. Study-wide background: Donor was in the COV1001 Ad26.COV2.S trial arm. Regarding the study as a whole: After vaccination, substantial breadth of spike-specific CD8+ and CD4+ responses was reported. From the TCR breadth and depth analyses, total T cell responses may have been underestimated. Across vaccine and placebo recipients, the breadth of non-spike TCRs was similar.

Treatment of the sample: over 15 received Ad26.COV2.S at low or high dose, single or two shots; roughly 5 received placebo; per-sample allocation not given. Vaccine and placebo recipients were sampled on day 63 after the first injection. Clones were read by immunoSEQ multiplex PCR, and TCRdb kept only the in-frame ones, dropping some. The table lists some 300,000 clones, 70% to 90% of them singletons, with roughly 2.1% in the top ten. Note on this clone: The antigen is undetermined.

This specimen consisted of peripheral blood, obtained in a trial of Ad26.COV2.S vaccine versus placebo. The source of this sequence is a person between 18 and 65 years old who received the Ad26.COV2.S COVID-19 vaccine or a placebo.

CDR3 residues: CASSFMTGGLGETQYF. The CDR3 DNA follows: TGTGCCAGCAGCTTTATGACGGGGGGGCTGGGGGAGACCCAGTACTTC. V is TRBV7-2 and J is TRBJ2-5; 8 positions match TRBD2. Germline assignment: CDR1 SGHTA and CDR2 FQGNSA. The V and J ends lost 3 bases and 5 bases, in that order; junction bases with no gene match: 11. The CDR3 contains 16 residues.